The 29 T cell receptor beta chains reported below all come from one sample, sequenced in a study of a mutant IDH1 vaccine in newly diagnosed glioma. These receptors are not linked to any known antigen. Time point in this sample: week 35, safety follow-up. One vaccine dose held 300 ug of mutant IDH1 20-mer peptide and came with topical imiquimod. Libraries were prepared by immunoSEQ multiplex PCR; TCRdb keeps only in-frame clonotypes and omits some of them. Among about 30,000 clones listed, about four fifths were seen once. The sequences come from PBMCs, collected from a glioma patient whose treatment included an IDH1 peptide vaccine. The receptors were sampled from a man under 40 with glioma.

The chain couples TRBV6-5 to TRBJ2-2; D uncertain. The germline gives CDR1 MNHEY, CDR2 SVGAGI. This CDR3 has 13 amino acids. The germline V and J ends were trimmed by 2 bases and 6 bases, with 7 bases remaining between them. The CDR3 loop is CASSYVKAGELFF. As DNA, the CDR3 is TGTGCCAGCAGTTACGTGAAGGCCGGGGAGCTGTTTTTT.

The chain links TRBV7-8 to TRBJ2-1; TRBD1 matches at 10 bases. Germline V gives CDR1 SGHVS, CDR2 FQNEAQ. CDR3 size: 17 residues. J gave up 9 bases and V 2 bases, and 13 bases lay outside the gene matches. The CDR3 protein is CASSLRPGTGVSGEQFF. CDR3 DNA sequence: TGTGCCAGCAGCTTAAGGCCAGGGACAGGGGTTTCCGGTGAGCAGTTCTTC.

This clone occurred once. The chain combines TRBV10-1 with TRBJ2-7, with D possibly matching TRBD1 (7 bases). Germline V CDR1 and CDR2: WNHNN, SYGVQD (reference sequence). V dropped 9 bases and J dropped 2 bases, with 20 bases sitting between them. The CDR3 loop spans 15 amino acids. The CDR3 here is CASLEGARGPYEQYF. CDR3 DNA sequence: TGCGCCAGTCTCGAGGGGGCTCGGGGGCCCTACGAGCAGTACTTC.

This clone was recorded once. J is TRBJ2-7 and V is TRBV5-1, with a weak D call TRBD1 (5 bases). Trimming stripped 6 bases from V and 3 bases from J, with 16 bases between. Per the germline V gene, CDR1 is SGHRS and CDR2 is YFSETQ. The length of the CDR3 is 14 residues. CDR3 residues: CASNLFDSVYEQYF. CDR3 nucleotides: TGCGCCAGCAACCTTTTTGACAGTGTCTACGAGCAGTACTTC. Filled out from reference TRBV5-1 and TRBJ2-7, the complete variable domain reads KAGVTQTPRYLIKTRGQQVTLSCSPISGHRSVSWYQQTPGQGLQFLFEYFSETQRNKGNFPGRFSGRQFSNSRSEMNVSTLELGDSALYLCASNLFDSVYEQYFGPGTRLTVT.

The chain joins TRBV7-6 to TRBJ2-7; the match to TRBD1 covers 10 bases. V gave up 3 bases and J gave up 8 bases; unmatched junction bases: 4. Germline V gene sequence: CDR1 SGHVS, CDR2 FNYEAQ. The CDR3 has 13 amino acids. CDR3 residues: CASSLGTGVQQYF. DNA of the CDR3: TGTGCCAGCAGCTTGGGGACAGGGGTCCAGCAGTACTTC.

This clone is a singleton in its sample. This CDR3 is CASSLRGGETQYF. CDR3 nucleotides: TGCGCCAGCAGCTTGAGAGGGGGGGAGACCCAGTACTTC. J is TRBJ2-5 and V is TRBV5-1, with D perhaps matching TRBD1 or TRBD2 (6 bases each). CDR1 and CDR2 from the germline V gene are SGHRS and YFSETQ. Trimming removed 1 base from V and 5 bases from J, with 9 bases in between. The CDR3 has 13 amino acids.

The chain couples TRBV13 to TRBJ2-5; 8 bases map to TRBD1. The CDR3 totals 18 residues. V lost 5 bases and J lost 3; bases outside the gene matches: 17. The germline gives CDR1 PRHDT, CDR2 FYEKMQ (reference sequence). As DNA, the CDR3 is TGTGCCAGCAGCCCAGGGGGACAGGTGGAAGAAAGGGAAGAGACCCAGTACTTC. It codes for CASSPGGQVEEREETQYF. Full variable domain (remainder filled in from reference TRBV13 and TRBJ2-5): AAGVIQSPRHLIKEKRETATLKCYPIPRHDTVYWYQQGPGQDPQFLISFYEKMQSDKGSIPDRFSAQQFSDYHSELNMSSLELGDSALYFCASSPGGQVEEREETQYFGPGTRLLVL.

The DNA for the CDR3 is TGTGCCAGCAGCCCCGTGGGGACTAGCGGGAACATTCAGTACTTC. It encodes CASSPVGTSGNIQYF. This chain uses TRBV7-9 with TRBJ2-4; TRBD2 matches 12 bases. The CDR3 has 15 residues. CDR1 is SEHNR and CDR2 is FQNEAQ in the germline V gene (reference sequence). Losses at the gene ends were 5 bases for V and 7 bases for J; bases not matched to a gene: 6.

CDR3 loop: CASSRIRGGSNQPQHF. The CDR3 DNA follows: TGTGCCAGCAGTCGTATTAGGGGAGGAAGCAATCAGCCCCAGCATTTT. The chain is built from TRBV6-6 and TRBJ1-5; tentatively, D is TRBD1 (5 bases). The length of the CDR3 is 16 residues. The germline gives CDR1 MNHNY, CDR2 SVGAGI (reference sequence). Trimming shortened V by 5 bases and J by 1 base, and 15 bases separated the two germline ends.

This clone is labeled medium-sized (0.01 to 0.1%). The chain is built from TRBV10-2 and TRBJ1-2; D is unclear. The germline V and J ends were trimmed by 2 bases and 2 bases, with 6 bases remaining between them. The germline V gene encodes CDR1 WSHSY and CDR2 SAAADI. The CDR3 covers 13 residues. The DNA of the CDR3 is TGCGCCAGCAGTGAGGACCTAAACTATGGCTACACCTTC. Translating gives CASSEDLNYGYTF.

The chain couples TRBV29-1 to TRBJ2-7, with D possibly matching TRBD2 (6 bases). CDR1 and CDR2 from the germline V gene are SQVTM and ANQGSEA. The CDR3 is made up of 12 amino acids. V was pared by 7 bases and J by 6 bases, with 16 bases between. Here the CDR3 DNA reads TGCAGCGCCGGGCCGGGAGCGGGCGAGCAGTACTTC. It is translated as CSAGPGAGEQYF.

The chain uses TRBV25-1 and TRBJ2-3, with TRBD1 matching over 8 bases. J gave up 5 bases and V 6 bases, and 7 bases lay outside the gene matches. CDR1 and CDR2 from the germline V gene are MGHDK and SYGVNS. This CDR3 contains 14 residues. The CDR3 protein is CASSGQGDRDTQYF. The DNA for the CDR3 is TGTGCCAGCAGCGGACAGGGAGACAGAGATACGCAGTATTTT.

The chain carries TRBV23-1 and TRBJ1-5; D call uncertain. TRBV23-1 is annotated as an ORF whose role is uncertain. This CDR3 contains 13 residues. V was pared by 7 bases and J by 5 bases, with 12 bases between. The CDR3 here is CASTPVRHQPQHF. The DNA of the CDR3 is TGCGCCAGCACTCCAGTTCGGCATCAGCCCCAGCATTTT.

The chain is built from TRBV6-5 and TRBJ2-6; D gene uncertain. V lost 4 bases to trimming and J lost 4 bases, with 8 bases between them. In germline, CDR1 is MNHEY, CDR2 SVGAGI. This CDR3 has 14 amino acids. This CDR3 reads CASSSPAGANVLTF. CDR3 nucleotide sequence: TGTGCCAGCAGTTCACCCGCCGGGGCCAACGTCCTGACTTTC.

The DNA for the CDR3 is TGCGCCAGCAGCCAAGACTCAATGTACTTC. Residues: CASSQDSMYF. The rearrangement uses TRBV4-1 and TRBJ2-5; the D is unclear. Trimming shortened V by 0 bases and J by 13 bases, and 6 bases separated the two germline ends. This CDR3 region has 10 residues. Germline V gene data show CDR1 as MGHRA and CDR2 as YSYEKL.

This clone was detected only a few times. This chain links TRBV30 with TRBJ1-1; no reliable D call. Trimming took 3 bases from V and 5 from J, leaving 10 bases between them. CDR3 length: 12 residues. Per germline, CDR1 GTSNPN and CDR2 SVGIG (reference sequence). CDR3 protein: CAWSPLGTEAFF. The CDR3 DNA reads TGTGCCTGGAGCCCCCTGGGGACTGAAGCTTTCTTT. The full variable domain, rest sourced from reference TRBV30 and TRBJ1-1, is SQTIHQWPATLVQPVGSPLSLECTVEGTSNPNLYWYRQAAGRGLQLLFYSVGIGQISSEVPQNLSASRPQDRQFILSSKKLLLSDSGFYLCAWSPLGTEAFFGQGTRLTVV.

J is TRBJ2-7 and V is TRBV7-9; D may be TRBD1 (6 bases). Germline V lookup: CDR1 SEHNR, CDR2 FQNEAQ (reference sequence). The CDR3 totals 14 residues. V was cut by 4 bases and J by 5 bases, with 15 bases left in between. In DNA, the CDR3 is TGTGCCAGCAGCTCGGCCAGGGGCCGGGACGAGCAGTACTTC. This gives the protein CASSSARGRDEQYF.

The genes are TRBV7-6 and TRBJ2-1; TRBD2 aligns across 13 bases. V shed 6 bases, J shed 1 base, and the junction held 12 bases outside the gene matches. The CDR3 is made up of 19 amino acids. From germline, CDR1 is SGHVS and CDR2 FNYEAQ. The CDR3 is CASSPGLAGVGGSYNEQFF. In nucleotides, the CDR3 is TGTGCCAGCAGTCCCGGACTAGCGGGAGTCGGTGGGTCCTACAATGAGCAGTTCTTC.

This clone is deemed medium-sized (0.01 to 0.1%). The chain is built from TRBV2 and TRBJ1-1; D ambiguous. The V gene lost 6 bases and the J gene lost 4 bases, with 12 bases spanning the gap. CDR3 length: 13 residues. Germline CDR1 and CDR2: SNHLY and FYNNEI. The CDR3 reads CASSTGPGTEAFF. CDR3 sequence (DNA): TGTGCCAGCAGCACCGGGCCGGGCACTGAAGCTTTCTTT.

The chain recombines TRBV6-1 with TRBJ1-1; possible D gene TRBD1, 6 bases. The CDR3 runs 15 residues. Trimming took off 4 bases at V and 0 bases at J, with 12 bases between the two ends. In germline, CDR1 is MNHNS, CDR2 SASEGT. The CDR3 loop is CASSAPTGVNTEAFF. The CDR3 nucleotides read TGTGCCAGCAGTGCCCCGACAGGCGTGAACACTGAAGCTTTCTTT.

This chain joins TRBV4-1 and TRBJ2-7, with 10 bases identical to TRBD1. The CDR3 loop spans 15 amino acids. The V and J ends lost 4 bases and 1 base, in that order; junction bases with no gene match: 4. CDR1 and CDR2 from the germline V gene are MGHRA and YSYEKL. The CDR3 nucleotides read TGCGCCAGCAGCCCGGACAGGGGGGGGTCCTACGAGCAGTACTTC. Protein: CASSPDRGGSYEQYF.

The V gene is TRBV10-2, the J gene TRBJ2-5; 7 bases fit TRBD2. This CDR3 has 15 residues. Germline CDR1 reads WSHSY; CDR2 reads SAAADI. V was pared by 5 bases and J by 4 bases, with 10 bases of the junction left unmatched. DNA for the CDR3: TGCGCCAGCAGTTCGACGGCGCGGGAGCCAGAGACCCAGTACTTC. Residues: CASSSTAREPETQYF.

This clone occurred once. The CDR3 is CASNSGSRSPLNNEQFF. The CDR3 DNA follows: TGTGCCAGTAATAGCGGGAGCCGTTCACCCCTTAACAATGAGCAGTTCTTC. This rearrangement joins TRBV19 to TRBJ2-1; 9 positions agree with TRBD2. Germline V lookup: CDR1 LNHDA, CDR2 SQIVND (reference sequence). The junction had 15 bases not matched to a gene; V was cut back by 7 bases and J by 5 bases. The CDR3 runs to 17 residues.

V is TRBV5-6 and J is TRBJ1-5; D is perhaps TRBD1 (5 bases). The CDR3 has 15 residues. Trimming removed 1 base from V and 2 bases from J, with 10 bases in between. Germline values: CDR1 SGHDT, CDR2 YYEEEE. In nucleotides, the CDR3 is TGTGCCAGCAGCTTGCGGGGGGGTGGCAATCAGCCCCAGCATTTT. Protein product: CASSLRGGGNQPQHF.

The chain employs TRBV7-9 and TRBJ2-5; the match to TRBD1 covers 9 bases. The CDR3 totals 14 residues. Germline V gene lookup returns CDR1 SEHNR and CDR2 FQNEAQ (reference sequence). With 5 bases clipped from V and 4 bases from J, the junction kept 5 bases outside the gene matches. The DNA for the CDR3 is TGTGCCAGCAGCGCGACAGGGGGAGGAGAGACCCAGTACTTC. It codes for CASSATGGGETQYF.

The chain employs TRBV9 and TRBJ2-1; no definite D call. From germline, CDR1 is SGDLS and CDR2 YYNGEE. Trimming pared 0 bases from V and 4 bases from J, leaving 11 bases between. CDR3 length: 15 residues. CDR3 nucleotide sequence: TGTGCCAGCAGCGTAGTATCGGATTTGTACAATGAGCAGTTCTTC. This gives the protein CASSVVSDLYNEQFF.

CDR3: CASSEDTTSEQYF. DNA for the CDR3: TGTGCCAGCAGTGAAGACACAACTTCCGAGCAGTACTTC. The rearrangement joins TRBV2 to TRBJ2-7; no firm D call. The V end was cut by 1 base, the J end by 6 bases, with 10 bases between. CDR1 is SNHLY and CDR2 is FYNNEI in the germline V gene. The length of the CDR3 is 13 residues.

The V call is TRBV5-4, the J call TRBJ2-3; tentatively, D is TRBD1 (5 bases). With 0 bases removed from V and 4 bases from J, the gap between germline ends came to 12 bases. The germline V gene encodes CDR1 SGHNT and CDR2 YYREEE (reference sequence). The CDR3 consists of 15 residues. The CDR3 coding sequence is TGTGCCAGCAGCTTGGGCCAGGGTGGCCCAGATACGCAGTATTTT. Its protein product is CASSLGQGGPDTQYF.

The rearrangement joins TRBV19 to TRBJ2-2, with 8 positions matching TRBD1. The CDR3 sequence is 18 residues long. The junction had 13 bases not matched to a gene; V was cut back by 2 bases and J by 5 bases. Germline V gives CDR1 LNHDA, CDR2 SQIVND (reference sequence). DNA for the CDR3: TGTGCCAGTAGTATACCCAGCAGGGGGCATAGGGGAACCGGGGAGCTGTTTTTT. Translation: CASSIPSRGHRGTGELFF.